Following are 18 T cell receptor beta chains from one sample sequenced in a study of blood T cell repertoires in COVID-19. Only in-frame clones appear in the TCRdb table, and some are missing; sequencing was by immunoSEQ multiplex PCR. Here the sample spans 200,000 or so clones, approximately 80% being singletons. The sample taken for sequencing was peripheral blood. The receptors were sampled from a human donor with acute or convalescent COVID-19. The donor label of this sample is uncertain.

This clone was observed a handful of times. The V call is TRBV4-2, the J call TRBJ1-5, with 7 bases matching TRBD1. Germline CDR1 is LGHNA and CDR2 is YNFKEQ. The CDR3 loop spans 16 amino acids. The trim removed 1 base at V and 4 bases at J, leaving 7 bases unmatched. The CDR3 sequence is CASSQVLQGGNQPQHF. Written as DNA, the CDR3 is TGTGCCAGCAGCCAAGTTCTCCAGGGGGGAAATCAGCCCCAGCATTTT.

This clone is a singleton in its sample. The chain links TRBV6-5 to TRBJ2-7, with D unclear. CDR1 and CDR2 from the germline V gene are MNHEY and SVGAGI. The V and J ends lost 0 bases and 5 bases respectively, with 14 bases between them. The CDR3 has 15 residues. The CDR3 region is CASSYSINFPDEQYF. In nucleotides, the CDR3 is TGTGCCAGCAGTTACTCGATTAATTTCCCGGACGAGCAGTACTTC.

The chain carries TRBV3-1 (or the pseudogene TRBV3-2) and TRBJ1-1, with D possibly matching TRBD1 (5 bases). CDR3 size: 15 residues. Deletions cut 6 bases from V and 1 base from J, with 15 bases between. Germline values: CDR1 LGHDT, CDR2 YNNKEL (reference sequence). The CDR3 sequence: CASSQNPQANTEAFF. DNA for the CDR3: TGTGCCAGCAGTCAGAACCCACAGGCGAACACTGAAGCTTTCTTT.

The chain has TRBV5-8 and TRBJ2-3, with D maybe TRBD2 (6 bases). The CDR3 extends over 14 amino acids. Germline CDR1 and CDR2: SGHTS and YDEGEE. Trimming left V 1 base short and J 9 bases short, with 15 bases between. CDR3 sequence: CASSLRIQGGTQYF. CDR3 bases: TGTGCCAGCAGCTTGAGAATTCAGGGAGGCACGCAGTATTTT.

The chain recombines TRBV7-2 with TRBJ2-1; a weak D match, TRBD2 (5 bases). Per germline, CDR1 SGHTA and CDR2 FQGNSA. This CDR3 has 15 residues. Trimming shortened V by 5 bases and J by 1 base, and 12 bases separated the two germline ends. CDR3 residues: CASSNSVGSYNEQFF. CDR3 nucleotide sequence: TGTGCCAGCAGCAATAGCGTAGGGTCCTACAATGAGCAGTTCTTC.

The chain carries TRBV21-1 and TRBJ1-2; the table's TRBD1 call for D was not verified on the DNA. TRBV21-1 is marked as a pseudogene. The CDR3 spans 15 residues. CDR3 in amino acids: CASSKAKGVSYGYTF. CDR3 DNA sequence: TGTGCCAGCAGCAAAGCGAAGGGGGTCTCCTATGGCTACACCTTC.

The genes are TRBV7-2 and TRBJ2-1, with TRBD2 as a possible D gene (5 bases). V lost 5 bases and J 7 bases, leaving 9 bases between the germline ends. The CDR3 loop spans 12 amino acids. Germline V CDR1 and CDR2: SGHTA, FQGNSA. The CDR3 region has the DNA TGTGCCAGCAGCGGCAGCGGAAATGAGCAGTTCTTC. Protein product: CASSGSGNEQFF.

This chain links TRBV5-6 with TRBJ1-1; no reliable D call. Trimming removed 2 bases at V and 0 bases at J, with 17 bases between. Looked up from germline, CDR1 is SGHDT and CDR2 is YYEEEE. The CDR3 has 17 amino acids. CDR3 in DNA: TGTGCCAGCAGCTTAATGGCTATACAGCTAATGAACACTGAAGCTTTCTTT. It yields the protein CASSLMAIQLMNTEAFF.

This sequence joins TRBV3-1 (or the pseudogene TRBV3-2) and TRBJ1-1; possible D gene TRBD1, 5 bases. Looked up from germline, CDR1 is LGHDT and CDR2 is YNNKEL (reference sequence). The CDR3 covers 15 residues. V gave up 1 base and J gave up 1 base, with 10 bases separating them. CDR3 DNA sequence: TGTGCCAGCAGCCAAGGGGGACTCACGAACACTGAAGCTTTCTTT. This encodes CASSQGGLTNTEAFF.

The genes are TRBV21-1 and TRBJ2-3; the table gives TRBD2 as D, unverified against the DNA. TRBV21-1 corresponds to a pseudogene. The CDR3 sequence is 15 residues long. CDR3 nucleotides: TGTGCCAGCGGAGGTGGACTCCTCATTTCAGATACGCAGTATTTT. Protein product: CASGGGLLISDTQYF.

In this sample, this clone turned up a few times. V usage is TRBV6-5 and J usage is TRBJ2-5, with TRBD2 matching over 9 bases. Germline assignment: CDR1 MNHEY and CDR2 SVGAGI. The CDR3 has 15 amino acids. The junction had 11 bases not matched to a gene; V was cut back by 7 bases and J by 5 bases. The CDR3 reads CASTETSGARETQYF. The DNA of the CDR3 is TGTGCCAGCACCGAGACTAGCGGAGCCCGGGAGACCCAGTACTTC.

Here the CDR3 reads CASSLVRDTEAFF. Written as DNA, the CDR3 is TGTGCCAGCAGTTTAGTACGGGACACTGAAGCTTTCTTT. This chain uses TRBV27 with TRBJ1-1; D is unclear. Germline CDR1 is MNHEY and CDR2 is SMNVEV (reference sequence). Trimming removed 2 bases at V and 3 bases at J, with 7 bases between. The CDR3 spans 13 residues.

The chain recombines TRBV20-1 with TRBJ2-7, with 10 bases identical to TRBD2. CDR3 size: 11 residues. In germline, CDR1 is DFQATT, CDR2 SNEGSKA (reference sequence). The junction had 2 bases not matched to a gene; V was cut back by 6 bases and J by 6 bases. The CDR3 DNA sequence: TGCAGTGCCTCTAGCGGGGGCGAGCAGTACTTC. This codes for CSASSGGEQYF.

The V call is TRBV7-6, the J call TRBJ2-1, with TRBD2 as a possible D gene (5 bases). Germline assignment: CDR1 SGHVS and CDR2 FNYEAQ. CDR3 length: 13 amino acids. The V and J ends lost 5 bases and 3 bases respectively, with 8 bases between them. Here the CDR3 DNA reads TGTGCCAGCAGCAGAGGACTCTACAATGAGCAGTTCTTC. Encoded protein: CASSRGLYNEQFF.

The chain employs TRBV7-9 and TRBJ1-2, with unresolved D. CDR1 is SEHNR and CDR2 is FQNEAQ in the germline V gene (reference sequence). The CDR3 is made up of 13 amino acids. V lost 6 bases, J lost 0 bases, and 8 bases lay in between. As DNA, the CDR3 is TGTGCCAGCAGTCAACGAGCTAACTATGGCTACACCTTC. This encodes CASSQRANYGYTF.

This sequence joins TRBV5-8 and TRBJ2-3; TRBD1 matches 9 bases. The junction had 4 bases not matched to a gene; V was cut back by 0 bases and J by 5 bases. Germline values: CDR1 SGHTS, CDR2 YDEGEE. The CDR3 runs to 15 residues. The CDR3 loop reads CASSLGDRVGDTQYF. CDR3 DNA: TGTGCCAGCAGCTTGGGGGACAGGGTCGGAGATACGCAGTATTTT.

The J gene is TRBJ2-3, the V gene TRBV18; the D gene is possibly TRBD2 (5 bases). With 3 bases removed from V and 2 bases from J, the gap between germline ends came to 12 bases. This CDR3 comprises 15 residues. Germline loops: CDR1 KGHSH, CDR2 LQKENI. For the CDR3, the DNA is TGTGCCAGCTCACCTTCCGACGGACTCACAGATACGCAGTATTTT. This sequence encodes CASSPSDGLTDTQYF.

The gene calls are TRBV27 and TRBJ2-1, with a tentative D call TRBD1 (5 bases). Germline CDR1 MNHEY, CDR2 SMNVEV (reference sequence). This CDR3 is built from 13 residues. Trimming pared 5 bases from V and 6 bases from J, leaving 11 bases between. In DNA form, the CDR3 reads TGTGCCAGCAGTCGACAGAGTAGCAATGAGCAGTTCTTC. Encoded protein: CASSRQSSNEQFF.